Below are 20 T cell receptor beta chains sequenced from a single sample in a study of T cell repertoires in cytomegalovirus infection (dated by TCRdb to the late 2010s). For sequencing, an Illumina HiSeq 1500 was employed. TCRdb reran the public reads through fastp at Q25 and MiXCR, keeping productive beta chains. Entries that share a CDR3 protein sequence are merged under the most common genes and DNA. In all, the sample holds 560,000 or so distinct CDR3 sequences, and approximately 16% of those were seen once. About 24% of the sample is in the top ten clones. The sequenced sample consisted of CD8+ T cells from PBMCs. Receptors originate from a human donor in good health (CMV status not recorded). Some clones in this sample may be carry-over from other donors' samples.

This clonotype has at least ten counts. The gene calls are TRBV7-9 and TRBJ1-1, with D unclear. Trimming took off 5 bases at V and 0 bases at J, with 7 bases between the two ends. CDR3 length: 13 amino acids. The germline CDR1 and CDR2 sequences are SEHNR and FQNEAQ (reference sequence). The CDR3 DNA reads TGTGCCAGCAGCCCCATTTTGAACACTGAAGCTTTCTTT. This encodes CASSPILNTEAFF.

In this sample, this clonotype turned up many times. This chain links TRBV7-2 with TRBJ2-3, with a weak D call TRBD2 (6 bases). The CDR3 is 17 residues long. Germline values: CDR1 SGHTA, CDR2 FQGNSA. With 11 bases removed from V and 2 bases from J, the gap between germline ends came to 26 bases. This chain's CDR3 is CASGGGDSVILTDTQYF. DNA of the CDR3: TGTGCCTCTGGGGGTGGGGACTCTGTAATCCTCACAGATACGCAGTATTTT.

There are many counts of this clonotype. V usage is TRBV7-9 and J usage is TRBJ2-7; D remains unclear. The V end was cut by 1 base, the J end by 5 bases, with 9 bases between. CDR1 is SEHNR and CDR2 is FQNEAQ in the germline V gene (reference sequence). This CDR3 contains 13 residues. CDR3 sequence (DNA): TGTGCCAGCAGCTTAGTTGGCAGCCACGAGCAGTACTTC. Translation gives CASSLVGSHEQYF.

This clonotype appeared once. A much larger clone is a single base away; this may be a read error. Lacking the conserved final phenylalanine or tryptophan, this CDR3 likely reflects a read error. The chain joins TRBV7-9 to TRBJ2-5; D not resolved. The V and J ends lost 1 base and 2 bases respectively, with 11 bases between them. The CDR3 loop spans 15 amino acids. CDR1 is SEHNR and CDR2 is FQNEAQ in the germline V gene (reference sequence). The CDR3 nucleotides read TGTGCCAGCAGCTTAGTATCTCGACCGCAAGAGACCCAGTACTTA. Its protein is CASSLVSRPQETQYL.

This clonotype was counted many times. The V call is TRBV12-3 or TRBV12-4, the J call TRBJ1-1; maybe TRBD1 (6 bases). V lost 6 bases and J lost 4, with 12 bases in between. The length of the CDR3 is 13 residues. The CDR3 protein is CASRPRGLTEAFF. CDR3 DNA: TGTGCCAGCAGGCCCCGGGGGCTCACTGAAGCTTTCTTT.

The chain employs TRBV6-6 and TRBJ2-2; 9 positions agree with TRBD2. V shed 4 bases and J 8 bases; nucleotides not matched to a gene: 2. Germline V gene sequence: CDR1 MNHNY, CDR2 SVGAGI (reference sequence). CDR3 size: 13 residues. The CDR3 sequence is CASSSTSGGELFF. DNA for the CDR3: TGTGCCAGCAGTTCAACTAGCGGGGGGGAGCTGTTTTTT.

This clonotype was seen only a few times. The chain recombines TRBV3-1 with TRBJ2-5, with D maybe TRBD1 (5 bases). With 6 bases removed from V and 4 bases from J, the gap between germline ends came to 18 bases. The CDR3 is made up of 15 amino acids. Germline loops: CDR1 LGHDT, CDR2 YNNKEL (reference sequence). Here the CDR3 DNA reads TGTGCCAGCAGTCAAATCGTGGGGCCGCGAGAGACCCAGTACTTC. As protein: CASSQIVGPRETQYF.

This clonotype was counted ten times or more. The chain combines TRBV19 with TRBJ1-3; D is perhaps TRBD1 (6 bases). Trimming took off 5 bases at V and 6 bases at J, with 20 bases between the two ends. CDR1 and CDR2 (germline): LNHDA, SQIVND (reference sequence). The CDR3 length is 16 residues. The CDR3 reads CASSSHVRDILNTIYF. The CDR3 DNA sequence: TGTGCCAGTAGTTCTCACGTCCGGGACATTCTAAACACCATATATTTT.

This clonotype was seen more than once but under ten times. The CDR3: CASSHYWTGGNTEAFF. CDR3 sequence (DNA): TGTGCCAGCAGCCATTATTGGACAGGGGGCAACACTGAAGCTTTCTTT. This chain connects TRBV11-2 to TRBJ1-1; 11 nucleotides line up with TRBD1. Germline V gene data show CDR1 as SGHAT and CDR2 as FQNNGV. The CDR3 extends over 16 amino acids. V was clipped by 5 bases and J by 2 bases; unmatched bases: 7.

The V and J genes are TRBV24-1 and TRBJ2-3; D is perhaps TRBD2 (6 bases). V was cut by 0 bases and J by 4 bases, with 13 bases left in between. Germline V gene lookup returns CDR1 KGHDR and CDR2 SFDVKD. CDR3 length: 16 residues. The CDR3 DNA is TGTGCCACCAGTGATTTGGATCGACTAGTACCAGATACGCAGTATTTT. Translated: CATSDLDRLVPDTQYF.

A few counts support this clonotype. The rearrangement joins TRBV19 to TRBJ2-1, with 8 positions matching TRBD2. This CDR3 has 17 amino acids. V gave up 5 bases and J gave up 0 bases; unmatched junction bases: 9. Per the germline V gene, CDR1 is LNHDA and CDR2 is SQIVND (reference sequence). This CDR3 is CASSVISGVSSYNEQFF. The CDR3 DNA reads TGTGCCAGTAGTGTCATTAGCGGGGTGAGCTCCTACAATGAGCAGTTCTTC.

The chain links TRBV20-1 to TRBJ1-1; D is unclear. V was cut by 3 bases and J by 3 bases, with 11 bases left in between. Germline CDR1 and CDR2: DFQATT and SNEGSKA (reference sequence). The CDR3 totals 13 residues. The CDR3 DNA is TGCAGTGCTAGGAGGCCAATGGACACTGAAGCTTTCTTT. This translates into CSARRPMDTEAFF.

This sequence joins TRBV12-3 or TRBV12-4 and TRBJ1-1; D call uncertain. The CDR3 totals 16 residues. Trimming removed 0 bases at V and 0 bases at J, with 11 bases between. The CDR3 protein is CASSLAHARLNTEAFF. CDR3 sequence (DNA): TGTGCCAGCAGTTTAGCGCATGCCAGGTTGAACACTGAAGCTTTCTTT.

This clonotype was counted only a few times. The rearrangement uses TRBV7-6 and TRBJ2-7, with a tentative D call TRBD2 (6 bases). Trimming left V 6 bases short and J 6 bases short, with 15 bases between. Germline-derived CDR1 and CDR2 are SGHVS and FNYEAQ. The CDR3 has 13 amino acids. In nucleotides, the CDR3 is TGTGCCAGCAGTTCTCCGGGACTGCCCGAGCAGTACTTC. Its translation: CASSSPGLPEQYF. Full variable domain (missing parts from reference TRBV7-6 and TRBJ2-7): GAGVSQSPRYKVTKRGQDVALRCDPISGHVSLYWYRQALGQGPEFLTYFNYEAQQDKSGLPNDRFSAERPEGSISTLTIQRTEQRDSAMYRCASSSPGLPEQYFGPGTRLTVT.

This clonotype was picked up many times. The chain recombines TRBV7-3 with TRBJ2-3, with 7 bases matching TRBD2. The length of the CDR3 is 16 residues. J lost 5 bases, V lost 5 bases, and 13 bases had no gene match. Looked up from germline, CDR1 is SGHTA and CDR2 is FQGTGA. CDR3 region: CASSPTSNRLVDTQYF. The CDR3 DNA sequence: TGTGCCAGCAGCCCGACTAGCAACCGACTGGTAGATACGCAGTATTTT. Full variable domain (outside the CDR3, taken from reference TRBV7-3 and TRBJ2-3): GAGVSQTPSNKVTEKGKYVELRCDPISGHTALYWYRQSLGQGPEFLIYFQGTGAADDSGLPNDRFFAVRPEGSVSTLKIQRTERGDSAVYLCASSPTSNRLVDTQYFGPGTRLTVL.

This clonotype was detected ten times or more. The chain joins TRBV29-1 to TRBJ2-7; 8 positions agree with TRBD2. The CDR3 spans 14 residues. The germline CDR1 and CDR2 sequences are SQVTM and ANQGSEA. Germline trimming cut 0 bases from V and 2 bases from J; bases unmatched to any gene: 3. In DNA, the CDR3 is TGCAGCGTTGAAGAAAGGACTAGCACCTACGAGCAGTACTTC. Translating it yields CSVEERTSTYEQYF.

This clonotype was counted only a few times. The CDR3 loop reads CASSFGGWETQYF. The CDR3 region has the DNA TGTGCCAGCAGTTTCGGGGGTTGGGAGACCCAGTACTTC. The V gene is TRBV27, the J gene TRBJ2-5; D is perhaps TRBD2 (6 bases). Per germline, CDR1 MNHEY and CDR2 SMNVEV (reference sequence). Trimming stripped 3 bases from V and 5 bases from J, with 10 bases between. The CDR3 runs 13 residues.

This clonotype was counted a few times. The V gene is TRBV29-1, the J gene TRBJ1-1; unclear D gene. V lost 3 bases and J 1 base, leaving 9 bases between the germline ends. CDR1 and CDR2 from the germline V gene are SQVTM and ANQGSEA. The length of the CDR3 is 13 residues. CDR3: CSVDDGGNTEAFF. CDR3 in DNA: TGCAGCGTTGACGACGGCGGGAACACTGAAGCTTTCTTT.

This clonotype was recorded many times. Here the CDR3 reads CATLDLGDTEAFF. The DNA of the CDR3 is TGTGCCACCCTGGACTTGGGGGACACTGAAGCTTTCTTT. The V call is TRBV19, the J call TRBJ1-1; tentative D call: TRBD1 (5 bases). The germline gives CDR1 LNHDA, CDR2 SQIVND (reference sequence). CDR3 length: 13 residues. Trimming removed 10 bases at V and 3 bases at J, with 15 bases between. Based on the CDR3 plus reference TRBV19 and TRBJ1-1, the full variable domain is DGGITQSPKYLFRKEGQNVTLSCEQNLNHDAMYWYRQDPGQGLRLIYYSQIVNDFQKGDIAEGYSVSREKKESFPLTVTSAQKNPTAFYLCATLDLGDTEAFFGQGTRLTVV.

This clonotype was detected only a few times. V and J are TRBV6-5 and TRBJ1-5, with a possible D match to TRBD1 (6 bases). Trimming took off 9 bases at V and 4 bases at J, with 19 bases between the two ends. The CDR3 length is 15 residues. Germline V gene sequence: CDR1 MNHEY, CDR2 SVGAGI. The CDR3 nucleotides read TGTGCCAGAGCGGGACCCAGACAGGAAAATCAGCCCCAGCATTTT. It encodes CARAGPRQENQPQHF.